This T cell receptor (beta chain) was recovered during a study of regulatory T cells in long-lasting Graves disease. Sequencing libraries for TCR beta were prepared with iRepertoire HTBI primers and Arm-PCR of CDR3 regions. From the multiplex PCR reads, TCRdb called clonotypes with MiXCR, one entry per CDR3 protein. The sample has about 460,000 distinct CDR3 sequences, about 15% seen once. Time point meaning: newly diagnosed GD, antithyroid drugs for less than 3 months. The TCR library was made from RNA that had been extracted from PBMCs in TRIzol. From germline, CDR1 is MDHEN and CDR2 SYDVKM. V was pared by 4 bases and J by 4 bases, with 7 bases of the junction left unmatched. CDR3 length: 15 amino acids. This clonotype was seen ten or more times. These data also formed part of another study, on T cells in Graves' hyperthyroidism and ophthalmopathy.

The receptor's source is a woman aged 45 to 65 with Graves disease. Material: peripheral blood mononuclear cells (PBMCs), obtained at new diagnosis, from a patient treated with antithyroid drugs. V gene TRBV28 combines with J gene TRBJ2-1, with 7 bases fitting TRBD2. The DNA of the CDR3 is TGTGCCAGCAGTTCGAGCGGGATGGGGTACAATGAGCAGTTCTTC. This gives the protein CASSSSGMGYNEQFF.